This paragraph reports one T cell receptor beta chain. This entry belongs to a study of blood T cell repertoires in COVID-19. Study as a whole: Samples taken during acute and convalescent COVID-19 were collected in the United States, Italy and Spain. In each case, the material was cDNA or gDNA derived from T cells, B-cell-depleted T cells, or PBMCs.

This CDR3 contains 15 residues. V lost 0 bases to trimming and J lost 3 bases; unmatched junction nucleotides: 1. Per the germline V gene, CDR1 is SGDLS and CDR2 is YYNGEE. Sequencing was performed with immunoSEQ multiplex PCR; in TCRdb, only in-frame clones are kept and a portion is missing. Here the sample spans around 170,000 clones, roughly 77% being singletons. V is TRBV9 and J is TRBJ2-1; 9 nucleotides line up with TRBD2. The clonotype comes from a woman aged 80 or over with COVID-19, enrolled during active disease. The sample was peripheral blood. The CDR3 nucleotides read TGTGCCAGCAGCGTAGAAGCGGGAGGCTACAATGAGCAGTTCTTC. Protein product: CASSVEAGGYNEQFF.